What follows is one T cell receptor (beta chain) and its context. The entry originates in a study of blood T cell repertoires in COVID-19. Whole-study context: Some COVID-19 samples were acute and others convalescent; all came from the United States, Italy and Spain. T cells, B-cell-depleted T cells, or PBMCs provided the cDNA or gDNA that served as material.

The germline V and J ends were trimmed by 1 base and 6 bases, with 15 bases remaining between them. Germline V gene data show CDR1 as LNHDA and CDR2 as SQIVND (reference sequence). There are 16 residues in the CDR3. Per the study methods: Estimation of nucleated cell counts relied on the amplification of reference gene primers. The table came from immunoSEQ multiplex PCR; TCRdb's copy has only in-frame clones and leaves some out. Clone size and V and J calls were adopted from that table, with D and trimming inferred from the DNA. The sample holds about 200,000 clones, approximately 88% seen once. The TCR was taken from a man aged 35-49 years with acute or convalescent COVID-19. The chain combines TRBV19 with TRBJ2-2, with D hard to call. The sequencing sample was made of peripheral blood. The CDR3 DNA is TGTGCCAGTAGTATAGTTCGAAGTACTCGGGCCGGGGAGCTGTTTTTT. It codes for CASSIVRSTRAGELFF.